This T cell receptor (beta chain) was captured by sequencing in a study of CXCR3-negative and CXCR3-positive naive CD8 T cells. Study-wide results and caveats: Similarly elevated diversity marked both naive subsets, with memory CD8+ cells showing far lower diversity. Hydrophobicity was higher for TRB CDR3s found in CXCR3-positive naive cells than in CXCR3-negative naive cells.

This CDR3 is built from 15 residues. With UMI labels, 5' RACE was used to prepare the TRB cDNA libraries. TCRdb re-analyzed the 5' RACE reads; it lists each CDR3 protein once, without DNA. The clone table shows tens of thousands of distinct CDR3 sequences, with the ten largest holding less than 1.1%. A remark on this clonotype: Its antigen is unidentified.

The sample comprised naive CXCR3- CD8+ T cells from blood. Subset defined: CD45RO-CCR7+CD27+CD95- naive CD8+ T cells lacking CXCR3 (TNR3-). The chain recombines TRBV12-3 or TRBV12-4 with TRBJ1-1; TCRdb proposes TRBD1, but this gene call is untestable without DNA. This receptor was identified in a human donor in good health. Some clones in this sample may be carry-over from other donors' samples. The chain's CDR3 is CASSLEGRVNTEAFF.